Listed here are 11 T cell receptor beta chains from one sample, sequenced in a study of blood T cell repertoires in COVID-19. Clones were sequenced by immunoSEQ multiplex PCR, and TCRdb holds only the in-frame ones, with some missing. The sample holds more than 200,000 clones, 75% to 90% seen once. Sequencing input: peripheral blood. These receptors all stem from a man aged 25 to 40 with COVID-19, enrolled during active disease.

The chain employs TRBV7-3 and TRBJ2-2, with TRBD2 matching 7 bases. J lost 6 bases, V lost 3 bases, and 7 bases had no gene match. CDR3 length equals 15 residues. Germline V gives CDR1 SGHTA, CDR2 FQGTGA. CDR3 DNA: TGTGCCAGCAGCTTGGGAGGGCTTTACCCCGGGGAGCTGTTTTTT. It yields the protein CASSLGGLYPGELFF.

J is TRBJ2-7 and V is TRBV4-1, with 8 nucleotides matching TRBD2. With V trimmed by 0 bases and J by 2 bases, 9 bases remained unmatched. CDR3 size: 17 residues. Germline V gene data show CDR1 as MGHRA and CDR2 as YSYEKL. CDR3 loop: CASSQEGTSGYPYEQYF. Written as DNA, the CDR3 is TGCGCCAGCAGCCAAGAAGGAACTAGCGGATATCCCTACGAGCAGTACTTC.

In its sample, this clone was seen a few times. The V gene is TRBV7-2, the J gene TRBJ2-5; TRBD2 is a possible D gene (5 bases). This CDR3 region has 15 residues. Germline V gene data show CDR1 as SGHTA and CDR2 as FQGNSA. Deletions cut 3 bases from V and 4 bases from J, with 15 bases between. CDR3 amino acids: CASSFGLALVETQYF. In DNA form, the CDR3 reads TGTGCCAGCAGCTTTGGCCTAGCTTTGGTAGAGACCCAGTACTTC. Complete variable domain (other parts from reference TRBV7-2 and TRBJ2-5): GAGVSQSPSNKVTEKGKDVELRCDPISGHTALYWYRQSLGQGLEFLIYFQGNSAPDKSGLPSDRFSAERTGGSVSTLTIQRTQQEDSAVYLCASSFGLALVETQYFGPGTRLLVL.

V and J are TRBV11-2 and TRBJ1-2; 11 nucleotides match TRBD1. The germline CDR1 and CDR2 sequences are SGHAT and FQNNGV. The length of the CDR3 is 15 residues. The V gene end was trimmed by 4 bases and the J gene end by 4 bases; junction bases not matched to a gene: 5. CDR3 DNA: TGTGCCAGCAGCTCCGGGACAGGGGGTGGCTATGGCTACACCTTC. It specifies CASSSGTGGGYGYTF.

CDR3 loop: CASSVVGVSYNEQFF. The CDR3 DNA sequence: TGTGCCAGCAGCGTAGTAGGGGTCTCCTACAATGAGCAGTTCTTC. The chain is built from TRBV9 and TRBJ2-1; perhaps TRBD1 as D (5 bases). Trimming left V 0 bases short and J 0 bases short, with 7 bases between. The germline gives CDR1 SGDLS, CDR2 YYNGEE. This CDR3 has 15 residues.

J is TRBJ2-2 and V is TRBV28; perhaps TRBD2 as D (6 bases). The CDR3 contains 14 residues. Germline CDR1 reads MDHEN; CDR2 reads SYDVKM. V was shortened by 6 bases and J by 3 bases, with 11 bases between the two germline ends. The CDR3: CASRSPGDTGELFF. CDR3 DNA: TGTGCCAGCAGATCGCCGGGAGACACCGGGGAGCTGTTTTTT.

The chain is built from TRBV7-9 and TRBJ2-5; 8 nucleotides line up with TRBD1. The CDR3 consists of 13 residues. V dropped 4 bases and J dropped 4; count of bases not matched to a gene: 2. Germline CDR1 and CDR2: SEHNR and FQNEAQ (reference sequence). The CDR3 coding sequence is TGTGCCAGCAGCTGGACAGGGATAGAGACCCAGTACTTC. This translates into CASSWTGIETQYF. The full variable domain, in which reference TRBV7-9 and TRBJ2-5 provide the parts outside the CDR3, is DTGVSQNPRHKITKRGQNVTFRCDPISEHNRLYWYRQTLGQGPEFLTYFQNEAQLEKSRLLSDRFSAERPKGSFSTLEIQRTEQGDSAMYLCASSWTGIETQYFGPGTRLLVL.

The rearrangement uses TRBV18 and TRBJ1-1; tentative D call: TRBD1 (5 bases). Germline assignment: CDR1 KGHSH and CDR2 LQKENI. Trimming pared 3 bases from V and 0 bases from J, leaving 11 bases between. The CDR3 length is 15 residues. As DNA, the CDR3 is TGTGCCAGCTCACCCACGGACACGGTGAACACTGAAGCTTTCTTT. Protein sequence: CASSPTDTVNTEAFF. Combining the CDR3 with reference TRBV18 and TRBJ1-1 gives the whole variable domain NAGVMQNPRHLVRRRGQEARLRCSPMKGHSHVYWYRQLPEEGLKFMVYLQKENIIDESGMPKERFSAEFPKEGPSILRIQQVVRGDSAAYFCASSPTDTVNTEAFFGQGTRLTVV.

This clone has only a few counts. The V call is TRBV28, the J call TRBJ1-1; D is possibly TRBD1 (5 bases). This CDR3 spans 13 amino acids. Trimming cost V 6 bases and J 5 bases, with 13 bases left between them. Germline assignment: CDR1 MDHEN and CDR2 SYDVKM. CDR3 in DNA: TGTGCCAGCAGCCGTGGGGGGGAAACTGAAGCTTTCTTT. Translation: CASSRGGETEAFF.

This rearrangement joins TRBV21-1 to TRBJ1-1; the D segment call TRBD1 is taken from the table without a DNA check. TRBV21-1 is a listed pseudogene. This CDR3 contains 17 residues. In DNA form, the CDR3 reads TGTGCCAGCAGCAAAGCTTCTCGGACAGGGCGTAACACTGAAGCTTTCTTT. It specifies CASSKASRTGRNTEAFF.

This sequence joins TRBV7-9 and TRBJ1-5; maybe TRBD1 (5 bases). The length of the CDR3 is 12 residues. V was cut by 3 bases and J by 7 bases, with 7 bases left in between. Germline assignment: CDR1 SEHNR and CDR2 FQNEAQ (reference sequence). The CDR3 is CASSFQGQPQHF. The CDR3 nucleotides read TGTGCCAGCAGCTTTCAGGGACAGCCCCAGCATTTT.